This passage covers 18 T cell receptor beta chains from one sample sequenced in a study of T-cell reconstitution after alpha-beta-depleted transplantation in children. The TCRbeta library was prepared with unique molecular identifiers. TCRdb fed the PCR reads into MiXCR, producing one record per CDR3 protein. Of hundreds of thousands of distinct CDR3 sequences in the sample, under 15% were seen once. The specimen comprised PBMCs from the stem cell graft donor, sampled from the stem cell graft. These receptors came from a human donor who donated a stem cell graft to a child with combined immunodeficiency.

This clonotype was counted many times. V usage is TRBV24-1 and J usage is TRBJ2-5, with 8 bases aligning to TRBD1. The CDR3 has 16 amino acids. Germline loops: CDR1 KGHDR, CDR2 SFDVKD. V lost 2 bases, J lost 4 bases, and 8 bases stayed unmatched. CDR3: CATSDSVTGGGETQYF. The CDR3 DNA reads as TGTGCCACCAGTGATTCCGTAACAGGGGGAGGAGAGACCCAGTACTTC.

This clonotype has at least ten counts. This CDR3 is CASSLWVGNQPQHF. The CDR3 nucleotides are TGTGCCAGCAGCTTATGGGTCGGCAATCAGCCCCAGCATTTT. This chain links TRBV7-2 with TRBJ1-5; no clear D gene. CDR1 is SGHTA, CDR2 FQGNSA, per germline. There are 14 residues in the CDR3. Trimming removed 2 bases from V and 2 bases from J, with 7 bases in between.

As for this clonotype: The junction and the germline gene differ at one end; a read error may be behind it. The genes are TRBV11-2 and TRBJ2-2; D is unresolved. CDR1 and CDR2 (germline): SGHAT, FQNNGV. The CDR3 is made up of 13 amino acids. Here the CDR3 DNA reads TGTGCCAGCAGTTTAGGATCGGTCGGGGAGCTGTTTTTT. As protein: CASSLGSVGELFF. The full variable domain, completed using reference TRBV11-2 and TRBJ2-2, is EAGVAQSPRYKIIEKRQSVAFWCNPISGHATLYWYQQILGQGPKLLIQFQNNGVVDDSQLPKDRFSAERLKGVDSTLKIQPAKLEDSAVYLCASSLGSVGELFFGEGSRLTVL.

This clonotype was detected a few times. The chain joins TRBV30 to TRBJ2-7, with 10 positions matching TRBD1. Germline CDR1 GTSNPN, CDR2 SVGIG (reference sequence). J gave up 6 bases and V 3 bases, and 5 bases lay outside the gene matches. This CDR3 contains 13 residues. The CDR3 bases are TGTGCCTGGAGGGGGACAGGGGTAGTCGAGCAGTACTTC. This translates into CAWRGTGVVEQYF.

This clonotype occurred many times. The chain is built from TRBV6-2 or TRBV6-3 and TRBJ2-7, with D tentatively TRBD1 or TRBD2 (5 bases each). From germline, CDR1 is MNHEY and CDR2 SVGEGT. The CDR3 consists of 14 residues. The germline V and J ends were trimmed by 6 bases and 5 bases, with 17 bases remaining between them. The CDR3 protein is CASRRDVGNHEQYF. The DNA of the CDR3 is TGTGCCAGCAGAAGGGACGTGGGCAATCACGAGCAGTACTTC.

This clonotype has a handful of counts. The rearrangement links TRBV7-2 to TRBJ2-3, with D tentatively TRBD2 (7 bases). Germline-derived CDR1 and CDR2 are SGHTA and FQGNSA. The CDR3 totals 15 residues. Trimming shortened V by 1 base and J by 6 bases, and 14 bases separated the two germline ends. The CDR3 region is CASSLGGGAGDTQYF. The CDR3 DNA reads as TGTGCCAGCAGCTTAGGAGGGGGGGCGGGTGATACGCAGTATTTT. Full variable domain (outside the CDR3, taken from reference TRBV7-2 and TRBJ2-3): GAGVSQSPSNKVTEKGKDVELRCDPISGHTALYWYRQSLGQGLEFLIYFQGNSAPDKSGLPSDRFSAERTGGSVSTLTIQRTQQEDSAVYLCASSLGGGAGDTQYFGPGTRLTVL.

This chain connects TRBV3-1 to TRBJ1-6; 8 bases agree with TRBD1. The trim removed 5 bases at V and 0 bases at J, leaving 3 bases unmatched. The CDR3 runs to 16 residues. The germline V gene has CDR1 LGHDT and CDR2 YNNKEL (reference sequence). The CDR3 spells CASSNRGSSYNSPLHF. CDR3 in DNA: TGTGCCAGCAGCAACAGGGGGAGCTCCTATAATTCACCCCTCCACTTT.

Of note for this clonotype: Given a much more abundant clone one base away, this may be a read error. V is TRBV5-1 and J is TRBJ1-1; D not certain. This CDR3 spans 14 amino acids. The V gene's germline CDR1 is SGHRS and CDR2 YFSETQ. CDR3: CTSSPGRENTEAFF. Written as DNA, the CDR3 is TGCACCAGCAGCCCTGGGAGGGAGAACACTGAAGCTTTCTTT.

This clonotype was detected only a few times. The chain recombines TRBV27 with TRBJ2-3; a possible D gene is TRBD2 (5 bases). The V end was cut by 6 bases, the J end by 3 bases, with 25 bases between. The V gene's germline CDR1 is MNHEY and CDR2 SMNVEV (reference sequence). This CDR3 has 18 amino acids. CDR3 protein: CASSSPGIINSRTDTQYF. Here the CDR3 DNA reads TGTGCCAGCAGCTCTCCCGGGATTATCAATTCCCGAACAGATACGCAGTATTTT.

This clonotype has a handful of counts. The genes are TRBV7-9 and TRBJ1-4, with 7 bases aligning to TRBD1. V lost 5 bases, J lost 3 bases, and 12 bases stayed unmatched. This CDR3 region has 17 residues. CDR1 is SEHNR, CDR2 FQNEAQ, per germline (reference sequence). CDR3 in amino acids: CASSNPRQGRANEKLFF. The CDR3 DNA is TGTGCCAGCAGCAACCCAAGACAGGGCCGAGCTAATGAAAAACTGTTTTTT.

This clonotype has at least ten counts. V and J are TRBV10-3 and TRBJ2-3; D is unclear. Germline V gives CDR1 ENHRY, CDR2 SYGVKD. This CDR3 region has 14 residues. The ends were cut back, 10 bases at V and 0 bases at J, with 14 bases in the middle. The CDR3 here is CATSAFTSTDTQYF. The CDR3 bases are TGTGCCACCTCGGCATTTACTAGCACAGATACGCAGTATTTT.

This clonotype occurred a few times. The gene calls are TRBV12-3 or TRBV12-4 and TRBJ1-6, with D maybe TRBD1 (6 bases). Trimming removed 5 bases at V and 9 bases at J, with 20 bases between. The CDR3 extends over 16 amino acids. Here the CDR3 DNA reads TGTGCCAGCAGTCCCCTCCCCGGGGGGCTGGCTTCACCCCTCCACTTT. It translates to CASSPLPGGLASPLHF.

The chain uses TRBV5-5 and TRBJ2-1, with 8 bases aligning to TRBD1. This CDR3 contains 15 residues. J was trimmed by 8 bases and V by 4 bases; bases with no gene match: 11. Germline CDR1 is SGHKS and CDR2 is YYEKEE (reference sequence). The chain's CDR3 is CASSVYDRGWDEQFF. The CDR3 coding sequence is TGTGCCAGCAGCGTATACGACAGGGGTTGGGATGAGCAGTTCTTC.

CDR3 sequence reads: CSARAGAGTVSEAFF. CDR3 DNA: TGCAGTGCTAGAGCTGGGGCGGGGACAGTCTCTGAAGCTTTCTTT. The chain uses TRBV20-1 and TRBJ1-1, with 7 bases aligning to TRBD1. The CDR3 is 15 amino acids. Germline trimming cut 1 base from V and 6 bases from J; bases unmatched to any gene: 11. Germline lookup yields CDR1 DFQATT and CDR2 SNEGSKA (reference sequence).

The chain carries TRBV4-1 and TRBJ1-6; TRBD1 is a possible D gene (5 bases). The V gene lost 1 base and the J gene lost 4 bases, with 8 bases spanning the gap. CDR3 length: 15 amino acids. From germline, CDR1 is MGHRA and CDR2 YSYEKL. CDR3 nucleotide sequence: TGCGCCAGCAGCCAAGGGGGACGGTATAATTCACCCCTCCACTTT. Protein product: CASSQGGRYNSPLHF.

As regards this clonotype: With a much larger clone just one base away, this may be a read error. Because the CDR3 is missing its conserved closing phenylalanine or tryptophan, this is likely a read error. V and J are TRBV20-1 and TRBJ2-1; 9 nucleotides align to TRBD1. CDR1 is DFQATT and CDR2 is SNEGSKA in the germline V gene (reference sequence). V trimming: 0 bases; J trimming: 3 bases; junction bases outside the gene matches: 9. The CDR3 consists of 17 residues. The DNA of the CDR3 is TGCAGTGCTAGAGAAACCACCGGGACAGGGTTCTACAATGAGCAGTTCGTC. Its translation: CSARETTGTGFYNEQFV.

The sample holds a few counts of this clonotype. The rearrangement links TRBV29-1 to TRBJ2-3; 8 bases agree with TRBD1. The junction had 13 bases not matched to a gene; V was cut back by 7 bases and J by 4 bases. Germline V gives CDR1 SQVTM, CDR2 ANQGSEA. This CDR3 has 15 amino acids. CDR3 sequence reads: CSATHPDRVPDTQYF. The CDR3 DNA reads TGCAGCGCTACTCATCCGGACAGGGTTCCAGATACGCAGTATTTT.

This clonotype has a handful of counts. The V and J genes are TRBV6-2 or TRBV6-3 and TRBJ1-5; 7 positions match TRBD1. CDR1 and CDR2 from the germline V gene are MNHEY and SVGEGT. The J segment lost 5 bases and the V segment lost 6 bases, leaving 4 bases of the junction unmatched. The CDR3 has 13 residues. In DNA form, the CDR3 reads TGTGCCAGCAGAGGGGGCCCCTATCAGCCCCAGCATTTT. Protein: CASRGGPYQPQHF.